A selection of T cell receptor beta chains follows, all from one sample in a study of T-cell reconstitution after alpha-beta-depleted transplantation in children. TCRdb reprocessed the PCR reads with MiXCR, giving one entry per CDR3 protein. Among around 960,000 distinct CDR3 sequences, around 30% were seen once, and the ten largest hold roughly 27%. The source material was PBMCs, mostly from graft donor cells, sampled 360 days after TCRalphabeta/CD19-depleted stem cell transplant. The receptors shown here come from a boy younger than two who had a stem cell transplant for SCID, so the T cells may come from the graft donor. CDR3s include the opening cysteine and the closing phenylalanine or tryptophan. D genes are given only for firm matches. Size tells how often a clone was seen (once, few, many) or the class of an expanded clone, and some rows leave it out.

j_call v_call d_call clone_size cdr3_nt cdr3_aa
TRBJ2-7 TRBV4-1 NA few TGCGCCAGTCAAGTCGGGCCCCTAAGCTCCTACGAGCAGTACTTC CASQVGPLSSYEQYF
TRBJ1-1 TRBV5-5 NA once TGTGCCAGCAGCTCAAGGCATGCTGAAGCTTTCTTT CASSSRHAEAFF
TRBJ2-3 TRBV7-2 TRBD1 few TGTGCCAGCAGCCAGTCCTGGACAGGGGGTAGCACAGATACGCAGTATTTT CASSQSWTGGSTDTQYF
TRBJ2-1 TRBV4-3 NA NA TGCGCCAGCAGCCAAGATCCCAGGGCTAGCTCCTACAATGAGCAGTTCTTC CASSQDPRASSYNEQFF
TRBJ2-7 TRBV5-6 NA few TGTGCCAGCAGCGCCCAGGGATCCCACGAGCAGTACTTC CASSAQGSHEQYF
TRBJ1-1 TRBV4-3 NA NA TGCGCCAGCAGCCAAGATCTTGGGCGTCGTATATCTGAAGCTTTCTTT CASSQDLGRRISEAFF
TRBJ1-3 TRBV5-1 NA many TGCGCCAGCAGCTTGGTGGCAGGGACTGGAAACACCATATATTTT CASSLVAGTGNTIYF
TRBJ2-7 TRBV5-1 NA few TGCGCCAGCAGCTTGGTCGGAACCTACTACGAGCAGTACTTC CASSLVGTYYEQYF
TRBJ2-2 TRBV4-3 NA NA TGCGCCTCCCGCAGGGTACGAAACACCGGGGAGCTGTTTTTT CASRRVRNTGELFF
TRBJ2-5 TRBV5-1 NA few TGCGCCAGCAGCTGGTCCGCCATGGAGACCCAGTACTTC CASSWSAMETQYF
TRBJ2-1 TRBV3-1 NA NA TGTGCCAGCAGCCAAGTGACGCGGGCCCGCTCCTACAATGAGCAGTTCTTC CASSQVTRARSYNEQFF
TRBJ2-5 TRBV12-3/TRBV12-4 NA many TGTGCCAGCAGTTTAAGGGGTAAAGAGACCCAGTACTTC CASSLRGKETQYF
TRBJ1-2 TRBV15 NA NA TGTGCCACCAGCGGTGGGGGGTACGGGAACTATGGCTACACCTTC CATSGGGYGNYGYTF
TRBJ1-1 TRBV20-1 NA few TGCAGTGCTAGAGTTGGTCAGTTGAACACTGAAGCTTTCTTT CSARVGQLNTEAFF
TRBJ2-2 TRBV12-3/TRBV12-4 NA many TGTGCCAGCAGAAACACCGGGGAGCTGTTTTTT CASRNTGELFF
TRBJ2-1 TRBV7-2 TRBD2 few TGTGCCAGCAGTCCAACTAGCGCTCCGTCCTACAATGAGCAGTTCTTC CASSPTSAPSYNEQFF
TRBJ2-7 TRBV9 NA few TGTGCCAGCAGCGTAGATGGGAGTCCGCACGAGCAGTACTTC CASSVDGSPHEQYF
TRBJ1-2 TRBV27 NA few TGTGCCAGCAGTTCCCCCAGGTCGTATGGCTACACCTTC CASSSPRSYGYTF
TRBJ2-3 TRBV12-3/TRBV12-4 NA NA TGTGCCAGCAGTTTAGTGTCAGCTACGCAGTATTTT CASSLVSATQYF
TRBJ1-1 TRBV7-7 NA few TGTGCCAGCAGCCCCCTAGGGCCCAGCACTGAAGCTTTCTTT CASSPLGPSTEAFF
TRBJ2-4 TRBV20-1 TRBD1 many TGCAGTGCTAGGCCAAAGCCCCGACAGGGTTGGACCAAAAACATTCAGTACTTC CSARPKPRQGWTKNIQYF
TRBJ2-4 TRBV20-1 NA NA TGCAGTGCTAGAGATTGGCAGACAGCCAAAAACATTCAGTACTTC CSARDWQTAKNIQYF
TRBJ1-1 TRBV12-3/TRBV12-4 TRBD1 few TGTGCCAGCAGCCGGGACAGGGGGTCGGGATTTTCGGACACTGAAGCTTTCTTT CASSRDRGSGFSDTEAFF
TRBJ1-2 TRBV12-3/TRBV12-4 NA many TGTGCCAGCAGTTTTGGGCAGGGAAGGTTATTCTACGGCTACACCTTC CASSFGQGRLFYGYTF
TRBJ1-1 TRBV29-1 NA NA TGCAGCGTTGGTGCAGGGTCCCCGCACACTGAAGCTTTCTTT CSVGAGSPHTEAFF
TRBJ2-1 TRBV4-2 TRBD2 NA TGTGCCAGCAGCCAAGAGGGTTCGGGACTATACAATGAGCAGTTCTTC CASSQEGSGLYNEQFF
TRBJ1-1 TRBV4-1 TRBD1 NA TGCGCCAGCAGCCAGACAGGGTGGGGCACTGAAGCTTTCTTT CASSQTGWGTEAFF
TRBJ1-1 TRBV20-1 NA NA TGCAGTGCGGGTTGGACCACTGAAGCTTTCTTT CSAGWTTEAFF
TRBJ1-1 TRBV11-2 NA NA TGTGCCAGCAGCCGATCCTTTAGCAACACTGAAGCTTTCTTT CASSRSFSNTEAFF
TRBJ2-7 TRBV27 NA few TGTGCCAGCACCCCCATTTCCGGGGGCTACGAGCAGTACTTC CASTPISGGYEQYF
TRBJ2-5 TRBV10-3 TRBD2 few TGTGCCATCAGTGCCCGACTAGCGGGGAAAGAGACCCAGTACTTC CAISARLAGKETQYF
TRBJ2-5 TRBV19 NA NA TGTGCCAGTAGTAGATTGCGTCCGGGAATCCAGGAGACCCAGTACTTC CASSRLRPGIQETQYF
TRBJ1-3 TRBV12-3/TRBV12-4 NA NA TGTGCCAGCGAGGTCCGGAGTGGGACCTCTGGAAACACCATATATTTT CASEVRSGTSGNTIYF
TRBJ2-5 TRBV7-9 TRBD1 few TGTGCCAGCAGCGTCCCGGGACAGGGTCTCCAAGAGACCCAGTACTTC CASSVPGQGLQETQYF
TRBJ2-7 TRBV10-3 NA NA TGTGCCATCAGCCTCGAGGACTCAAATCCCTACGAGCAGTACTTC CAISLEDSNPYEQYF
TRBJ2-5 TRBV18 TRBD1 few TGTGCCAGCAGTCCCGGGACAGGGGGGACCCAGTACTTC CASSPGTGGTQYF
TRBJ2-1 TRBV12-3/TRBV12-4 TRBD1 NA TGTGCCAGCAGCCGAGGCCATACAGGGGGGGAGCAGTTCTTC CASSRGHTGGEQFF
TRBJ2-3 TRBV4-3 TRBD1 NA TGCGCCAGCAGCCAAGAAGGGGGCAGGGTTAGCACAGATACGCAGTATTTT CASSQEGGRVSTDTQYF
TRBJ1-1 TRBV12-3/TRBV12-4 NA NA TGTGCCAGCAGTCAAGACGGGAGGACTGAAGCTTTCTTT CASSQDGRTEAFF
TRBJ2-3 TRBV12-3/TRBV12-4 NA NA TGTGCCAGCAGCCGATCAGATGGCGATACGCAGTATTTT CASSRSDGDTQYF
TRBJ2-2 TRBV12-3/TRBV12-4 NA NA TGTGCCAGCAGTTCGGCCGGCAGGGCGAACACCGGGGAGCTGTTTTTT CASSSAGRANTGELFF
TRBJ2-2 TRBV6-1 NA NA TGTGCCAGCAGTGAAGCGAGGGCGAACACCGGGGAGCTGTTTTTT CASSEARANTGELFF
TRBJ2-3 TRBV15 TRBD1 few TGTGCCACCAGCAGGGACAGGGGGTATGCAGATACGCAGTATTTT CATSRDRGYADTQYF
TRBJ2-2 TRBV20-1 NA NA TGCAGTGCTAGTGAATTAGGCGTGGATGGGGAGCTGTTTTTT CSASELGVDGELFF
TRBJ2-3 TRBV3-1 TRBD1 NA TGTGCCAGCAGCCCCCAGACAGGGTTGGTGGGGGATACGCAGTATTTT CASSPQTGLVGDTQYF
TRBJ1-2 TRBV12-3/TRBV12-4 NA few TGTGCCAGCAGTTTAACAGGGACACCCAACTATGGCTACACCTTC CASSLTGTPNYGYTF
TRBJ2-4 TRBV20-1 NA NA TGCAGTGCTAGAGGTCGAGAGGCCAAAAACATTCAGTACTTC CSARGREAKNIQYF
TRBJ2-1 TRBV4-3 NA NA TGCGCCAGCAGCCAAGACTCCAGGTACAATGAGCAGTTCTTC CASSQDSRYNEQFF
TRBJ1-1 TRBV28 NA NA TGTGCCAGCACCCTCAACCGGCCAGGGTTTCCCCCCCCGCCCACTGAAGCTTTCTTT CASTLNRPGFPPPPTEAFF
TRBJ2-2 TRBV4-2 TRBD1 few TGTGCCAGCAGCCAAGAAACAGGGGGAAACACCGGGGAGCTGTTTTTT CASSQETGGNTGELFF
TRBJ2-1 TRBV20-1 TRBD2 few TGCAGTGCTGGGGTAGCGGGGGAATACAATGAGCAGTTCTTC CSAGVAGEYNEQFF
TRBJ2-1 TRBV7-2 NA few TGTGCCAGCAGCTCGATAGTTGAGCAGTTCTTC CASSSIVEQFF
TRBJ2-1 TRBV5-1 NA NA TGCGCCAGCAGCCCCTTGGGCGGGACTTACTCCTACAATGAGCAGTTCTTC CASSPLGGTYSYNEQFF